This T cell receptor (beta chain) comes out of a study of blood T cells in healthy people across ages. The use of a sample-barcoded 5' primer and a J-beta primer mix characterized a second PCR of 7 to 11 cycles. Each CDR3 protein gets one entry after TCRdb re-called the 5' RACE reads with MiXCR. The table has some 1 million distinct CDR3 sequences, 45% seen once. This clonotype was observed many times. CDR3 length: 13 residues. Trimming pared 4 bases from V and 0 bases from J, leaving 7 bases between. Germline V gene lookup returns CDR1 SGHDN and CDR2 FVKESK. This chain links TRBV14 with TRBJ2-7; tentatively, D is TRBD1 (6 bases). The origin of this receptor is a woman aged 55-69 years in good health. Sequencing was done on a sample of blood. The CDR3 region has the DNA TGTGCCAGCAGCCCGGGACACTCCTACGAGCAGTACTTC. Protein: CASSPGHSYEQYF.